Listed here are 5 T cell receptor beta chains from one sample, sequenced in a study of identical twins. TCRdb analysed the 5' RACE reads with MiXCR anew, one entry per CDR3 protein. The repertoire holds 500,000 or so distinct CDR3 sequences, around an eighth seen once, with about 0.94% in the top ten. The data also belong to a second study, concerning yellow fever vaccine responses in identical twins.

The specimen was CD4+ T cells sorted from blood. The source is a woman younger than 35 in good health.

This clonotype turned up a few times. V is TRBV7-3 and J is TRBJ2-3; 7 bases map to TRBD2. Germline values: CDR1 SGHTA, CDR2 FQGTGA. This CDR3 is built from 16 residues. The trim removed 5 bases at V and 0 bases at J, leaving 8 bases unmatched. The CDR3 DNA follows: TGTGCCAGCAGCCCCCAAGGGAGGGCGAGCACAGATACGCAGTATTTT. This encodes CASSPQGRASTDTQYF.

V usage is TRBV20-1 and J usage is TRBJ2-4; D may be TRBD1 or TRBD2 (7 bases each). This CDR3 comprises 14 residues. The germline V and J ends were trimmed by 3 bases and 8 bases, with 17 bases remaining between them. CDR1 and CDR2 (germline): DFQATT, SNEGSKA (reference sequence). CDR3 residues: CSARTPGGADIQYF. DNA of the CDR3: TGCAGTGCTAGGACTCCAGGGGGGGCGGACATTCAGTACTTC.

This clonotype was seen a few times. V is TRBV5-1 and J is TRBJ2-1; TRBD2 aligns across 12 bases. Trimming took 4 bases from V and 7 from J; bases not matched to a gene: 6. This CDR3 has 15 residues. CDR1 SGHRS and CDR2 YFSETQ come from the germline V gene. CDR3 sequence reads: CASSTTTSGSNEQFF. For the CDR3, the DNA is TGCGCCAGCAGCACTACGACTAGCGGGAGTAATGAGCAGTTCTTC.

A few counts support this clonotype. This rearrangement joins TRBV2 to TRBJ1-3; 9 bases match TRBD1. V lost 8 bases and J lost 4; bases outside the gene matches: 15. The CDR3 is 17 amino acids. CDR1 SNHLY and CDR2 FYNNEI come from the germline V gene. This chain's CDR3 is CASGQMRTGGIGNTIYF. CDR3 in DNA: TGTGCCAGCGGACAAATGAGAACAGGGGGCATCGGAAACACCATATATTTT.

This clonotype has more than one count but fewer than ten. CDR3 amino acids: CASGPTNQPQHF. The CDR3 nucleotides read TGTGCCAGCGGGCCGACCAATCAGCCCCAGCATTTT. The rearrangement uses TRBV6-2 or TRBV6-3 and TRBJ1-5; D gene ambiguous. CDR3 length: 12 residues. Germline loops: CDR1 MNHEY, CDR2 SVGEGT. Trimming stripped 8 bases from V and 3 bases from J, with 8 bases between.